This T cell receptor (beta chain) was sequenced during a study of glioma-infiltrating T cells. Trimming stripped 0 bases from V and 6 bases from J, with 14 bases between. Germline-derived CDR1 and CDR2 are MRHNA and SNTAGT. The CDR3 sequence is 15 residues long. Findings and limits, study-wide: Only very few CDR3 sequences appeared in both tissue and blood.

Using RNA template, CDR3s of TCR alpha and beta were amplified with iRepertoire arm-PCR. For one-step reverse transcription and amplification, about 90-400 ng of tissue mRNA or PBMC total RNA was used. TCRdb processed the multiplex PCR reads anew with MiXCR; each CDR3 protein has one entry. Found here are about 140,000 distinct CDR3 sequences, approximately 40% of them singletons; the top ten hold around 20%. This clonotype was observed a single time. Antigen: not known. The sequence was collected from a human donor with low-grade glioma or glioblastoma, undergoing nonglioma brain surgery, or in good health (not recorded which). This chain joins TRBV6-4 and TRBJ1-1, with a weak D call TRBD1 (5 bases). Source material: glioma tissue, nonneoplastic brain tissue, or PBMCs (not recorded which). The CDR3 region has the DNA TGTGCCAGCAGTGACTCTGGGAGTCGAGGGGCTGAAGCTTTCTTT. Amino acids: CASSDSGSRGAEAFF.